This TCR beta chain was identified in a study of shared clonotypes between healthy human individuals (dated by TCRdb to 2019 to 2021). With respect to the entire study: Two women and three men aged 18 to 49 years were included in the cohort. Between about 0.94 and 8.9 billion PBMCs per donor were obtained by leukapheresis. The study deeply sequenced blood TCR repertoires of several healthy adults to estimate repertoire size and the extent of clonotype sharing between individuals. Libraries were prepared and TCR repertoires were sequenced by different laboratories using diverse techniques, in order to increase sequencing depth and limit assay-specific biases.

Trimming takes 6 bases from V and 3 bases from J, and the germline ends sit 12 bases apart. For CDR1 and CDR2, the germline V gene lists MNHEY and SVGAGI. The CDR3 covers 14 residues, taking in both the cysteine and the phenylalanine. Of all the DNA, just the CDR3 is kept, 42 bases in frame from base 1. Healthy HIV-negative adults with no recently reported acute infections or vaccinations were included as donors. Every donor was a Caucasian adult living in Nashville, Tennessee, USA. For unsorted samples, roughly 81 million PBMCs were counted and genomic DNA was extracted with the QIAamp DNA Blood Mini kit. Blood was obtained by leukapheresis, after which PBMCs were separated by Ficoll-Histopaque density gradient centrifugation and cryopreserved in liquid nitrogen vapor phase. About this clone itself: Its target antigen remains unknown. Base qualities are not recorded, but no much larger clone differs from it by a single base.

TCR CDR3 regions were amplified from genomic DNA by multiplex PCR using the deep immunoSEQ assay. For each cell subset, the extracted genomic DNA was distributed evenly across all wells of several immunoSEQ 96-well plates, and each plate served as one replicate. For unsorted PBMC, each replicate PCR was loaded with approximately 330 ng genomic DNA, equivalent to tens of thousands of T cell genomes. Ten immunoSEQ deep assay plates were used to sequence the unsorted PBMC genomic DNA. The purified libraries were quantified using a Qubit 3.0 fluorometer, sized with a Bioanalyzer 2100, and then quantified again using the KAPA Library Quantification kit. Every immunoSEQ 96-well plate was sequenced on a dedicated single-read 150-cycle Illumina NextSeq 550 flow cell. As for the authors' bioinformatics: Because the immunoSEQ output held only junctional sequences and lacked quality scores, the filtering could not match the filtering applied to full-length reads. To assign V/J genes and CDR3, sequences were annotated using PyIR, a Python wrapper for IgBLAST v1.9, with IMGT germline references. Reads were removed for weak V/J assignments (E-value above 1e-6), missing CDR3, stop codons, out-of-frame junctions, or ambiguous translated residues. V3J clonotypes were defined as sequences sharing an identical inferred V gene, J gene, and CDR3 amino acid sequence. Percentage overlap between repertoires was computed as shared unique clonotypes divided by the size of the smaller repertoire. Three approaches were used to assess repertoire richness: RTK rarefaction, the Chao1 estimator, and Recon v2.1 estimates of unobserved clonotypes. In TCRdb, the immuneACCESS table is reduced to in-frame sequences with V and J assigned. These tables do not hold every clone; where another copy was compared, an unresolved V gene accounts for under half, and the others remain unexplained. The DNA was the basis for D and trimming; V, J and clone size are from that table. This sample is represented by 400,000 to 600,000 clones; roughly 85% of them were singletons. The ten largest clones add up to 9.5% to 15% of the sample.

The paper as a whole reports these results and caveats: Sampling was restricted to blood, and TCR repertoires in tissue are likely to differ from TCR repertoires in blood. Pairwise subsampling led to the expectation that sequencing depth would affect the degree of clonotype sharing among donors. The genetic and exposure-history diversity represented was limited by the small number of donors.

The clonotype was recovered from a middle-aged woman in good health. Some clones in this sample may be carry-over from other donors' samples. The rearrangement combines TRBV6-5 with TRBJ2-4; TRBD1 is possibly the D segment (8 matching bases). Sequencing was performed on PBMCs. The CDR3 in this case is CASRDREGKNIQYF. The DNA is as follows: TGTGCCAGCAGGGACAGGGAGGGCAAAAACATTCAGTACTTC.